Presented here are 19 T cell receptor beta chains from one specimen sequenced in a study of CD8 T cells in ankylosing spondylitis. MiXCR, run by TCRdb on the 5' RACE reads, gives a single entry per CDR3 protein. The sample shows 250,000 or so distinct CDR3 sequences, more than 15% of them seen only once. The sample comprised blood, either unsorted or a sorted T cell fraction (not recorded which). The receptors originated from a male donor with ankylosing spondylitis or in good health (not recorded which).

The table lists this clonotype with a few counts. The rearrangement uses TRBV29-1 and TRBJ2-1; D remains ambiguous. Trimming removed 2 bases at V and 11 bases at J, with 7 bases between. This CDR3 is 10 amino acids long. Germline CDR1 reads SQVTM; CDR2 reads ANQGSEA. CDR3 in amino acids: CSVELTKQFF. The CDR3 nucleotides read TGCAGCGTTGAACTGACCAAGCAGTTCTTC.

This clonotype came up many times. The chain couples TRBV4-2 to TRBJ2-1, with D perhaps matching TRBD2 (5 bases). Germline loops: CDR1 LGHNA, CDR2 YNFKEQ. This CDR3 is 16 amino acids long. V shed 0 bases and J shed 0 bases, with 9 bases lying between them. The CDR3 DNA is TGTGCCAGCAGCCAAGAAGGCGGAGGCTCCTACAATGAGCAGTTCTTC. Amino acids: CASSQEGGGSYNEQFF.

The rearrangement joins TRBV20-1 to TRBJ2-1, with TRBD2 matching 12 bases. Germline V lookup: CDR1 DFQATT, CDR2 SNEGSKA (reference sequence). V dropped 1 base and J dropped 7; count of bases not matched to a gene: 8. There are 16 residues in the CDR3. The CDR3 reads CSARGTLAGGPNEQFF. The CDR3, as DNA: TGCAGTGCTAGAGGAACACTAGCGGGAGGACCTAATGAGCAGTTCTTC.

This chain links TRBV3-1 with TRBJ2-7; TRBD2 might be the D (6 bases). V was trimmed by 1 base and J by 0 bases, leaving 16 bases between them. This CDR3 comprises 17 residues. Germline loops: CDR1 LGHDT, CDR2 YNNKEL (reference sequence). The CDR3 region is CASSQVRRRDSSYEQYF. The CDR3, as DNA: TGTGCCAGCAGCCAAGTCCGGCGGCGGGATAGCTCCTACGAGCAGTACTTC.

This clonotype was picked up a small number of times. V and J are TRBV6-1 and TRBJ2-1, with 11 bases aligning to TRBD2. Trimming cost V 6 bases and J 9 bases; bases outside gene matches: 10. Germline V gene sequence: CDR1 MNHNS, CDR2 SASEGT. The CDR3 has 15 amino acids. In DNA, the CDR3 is TGTGCCAGCAGAAAGACTAGCGGGACCTGGGGTGAGCAGTTCTTC. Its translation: CASRKTSGTWGEQFF.

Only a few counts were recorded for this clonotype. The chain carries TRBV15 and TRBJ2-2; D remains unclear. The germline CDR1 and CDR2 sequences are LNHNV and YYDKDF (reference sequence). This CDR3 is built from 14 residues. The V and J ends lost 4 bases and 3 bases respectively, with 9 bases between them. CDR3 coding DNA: TGTGCCACCAGCATCCTAGTTGACACCGGGGAGCTGTTTTTT. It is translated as CATSILVDTGELFF.

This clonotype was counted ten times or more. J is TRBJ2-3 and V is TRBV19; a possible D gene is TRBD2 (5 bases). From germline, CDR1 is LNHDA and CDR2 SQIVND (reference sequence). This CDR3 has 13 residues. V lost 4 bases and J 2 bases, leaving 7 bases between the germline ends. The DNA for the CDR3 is TGTGCCAGTAGTACGACTACCACAGATACGCAGTATTTT. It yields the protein CASSTTTTDTQYF.

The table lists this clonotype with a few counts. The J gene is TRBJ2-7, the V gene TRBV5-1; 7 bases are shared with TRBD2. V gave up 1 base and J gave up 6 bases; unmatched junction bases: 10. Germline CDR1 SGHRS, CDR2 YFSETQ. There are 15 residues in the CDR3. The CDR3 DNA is TGCGCCAGCAGCTTGTTAGCGGGCATTCTGGTCGAGCAGTACTTC. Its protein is CASSLLAGILVEQYF.

For the CDR3, the DNA is TGTGCCATCCAGACGCAGGGGAGATACGAGCAGTACTTC. The encoded protein is CAIQTQGRYEQYF. This rearrangement joins TRBV10-3 to TRBJ2-7; D perhaps matches TRBD1 (6 bases). The CDR3 extends over 13 amino acids. CDR1 ENHRY and CDR2 SYGVKD come from the germline V gene. V was shortened by 8 bases and J by 4 bases, with 15 bases between the two germline ends.

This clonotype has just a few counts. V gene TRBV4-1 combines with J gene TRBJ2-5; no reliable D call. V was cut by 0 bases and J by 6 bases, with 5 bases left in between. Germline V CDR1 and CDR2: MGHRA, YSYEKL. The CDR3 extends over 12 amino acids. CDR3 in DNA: TGCGCCAGCAGCCAAGATATACAGACCCAGTACTTC. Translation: CASSQDIQTQYF.

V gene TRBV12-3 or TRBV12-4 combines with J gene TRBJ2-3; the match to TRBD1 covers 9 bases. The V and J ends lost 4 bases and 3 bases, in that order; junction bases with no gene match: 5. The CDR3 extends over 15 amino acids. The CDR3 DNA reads TGTGCCAGCAGTTCTCGGACAGGGGTGACAGATACGCAGTATTTT. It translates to CASSSRTGVTDTQYF.

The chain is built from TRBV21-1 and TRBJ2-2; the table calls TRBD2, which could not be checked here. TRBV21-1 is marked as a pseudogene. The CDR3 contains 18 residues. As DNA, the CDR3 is TGTGCCAGCAGCAAGAGGGCATCAGGGCGGCTAAACACCGGGGAGCTGTTTTTT. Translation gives CASSKRASGRLNTGELFF.

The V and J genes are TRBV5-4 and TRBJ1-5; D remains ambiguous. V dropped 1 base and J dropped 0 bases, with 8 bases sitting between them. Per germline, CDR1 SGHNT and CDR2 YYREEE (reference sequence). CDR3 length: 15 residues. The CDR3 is CASSLTAASNQPQHF. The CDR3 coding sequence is TGTGCCAGCAGCTTGACGGCAGCTAGCAATCAGCCCCAGCATTTT.

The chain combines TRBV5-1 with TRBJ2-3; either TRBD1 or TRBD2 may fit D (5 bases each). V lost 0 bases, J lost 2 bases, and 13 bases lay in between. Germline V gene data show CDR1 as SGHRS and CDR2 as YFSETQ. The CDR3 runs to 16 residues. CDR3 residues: CASSLGAGTSTDTQYF. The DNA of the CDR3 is TGCGCCAGCAGCTTGGGGGCAGGGACCTCCACAGATACGCAGTATTTT. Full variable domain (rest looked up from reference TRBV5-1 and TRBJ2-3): KAGVTQTPRYLIKTRGQQVTLSCSPISGHRSVSWYQQTPGQGLQFLFEYFSETQRNKGNFPGRFSGRQFSNSRSEMNVSTLELGDSALYLCASSLGAGTSTDTQYFGPGTRLTVL.

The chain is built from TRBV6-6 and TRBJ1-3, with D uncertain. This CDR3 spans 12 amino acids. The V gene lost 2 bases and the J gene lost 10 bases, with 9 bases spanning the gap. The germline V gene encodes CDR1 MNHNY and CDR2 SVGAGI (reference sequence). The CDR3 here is CASSYSGNTIYF. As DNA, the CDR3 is TGTGCCAGCAGTTACAGCGGGAATACCATATATTTT.

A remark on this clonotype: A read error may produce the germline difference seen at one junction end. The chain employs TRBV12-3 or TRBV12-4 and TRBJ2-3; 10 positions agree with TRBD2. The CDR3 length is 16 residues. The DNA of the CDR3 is TGTGCCAGCAGCTTAGGGCTAGCGGGAGTCCCAGATACGCAGTATTTT. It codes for CASSLGLAGVPDTQYF.

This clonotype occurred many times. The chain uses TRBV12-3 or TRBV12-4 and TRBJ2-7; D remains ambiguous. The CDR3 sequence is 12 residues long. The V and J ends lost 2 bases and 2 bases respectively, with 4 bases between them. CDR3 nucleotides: TGTGCCAGCAGTTTACTTGCCTACGAGCAGTACTTC. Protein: CASSLLAYEQYF.

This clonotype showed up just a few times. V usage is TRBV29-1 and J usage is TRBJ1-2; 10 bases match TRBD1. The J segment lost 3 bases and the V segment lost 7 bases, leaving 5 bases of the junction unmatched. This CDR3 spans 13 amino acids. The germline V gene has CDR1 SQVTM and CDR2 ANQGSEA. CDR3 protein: CSAEGQGDYGYTF. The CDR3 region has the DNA TGCAGCGCCGAAGGACAGGGGGACTATGGCTACACCTTC.

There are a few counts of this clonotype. The CDR3, as DNA: TGCAGTGCTAGCGGGGGCAATCAGCCCCAGCATTTT. Translated, it gives CSASGGNQPQHF. The rearrangement uses TRBV20-1 and TRBJ1-5; D unresolved. CDR1 is DFQATT and CDR2 is SNEGSKA in the germline V gene (reference sequence). The CDR3 spans 12 residues. The V end was cut by 3 bases, the J end by 2 bases, with 5 bases between.